A selection of T cell receptor beta chains follows, all from one sample in a study of T cells in Graves' hyperthyroidism and ophthalmopathy. From the multiplex PCR reads, TCRdb called clonotypes with MiXCR, one entry per CDR3 protein. The sample carries roughly 700,000 distinct CDR3 sequences, around 16% recorded once. The sequencing sample was made of blood. These TCRs come from a man aged 50 to 60 with Graves' hyperthyroidism. The CDR3 runs from the conserved cysteine through the conserved F or W. Fields, in order: CDR3 DNA, CDR3 protein, D gene, J gene, CDR3 length, V gene, clone size. A D gene is named only where the DNA matches it firmly. Rows give clone size only sometimes, using once, few, many, or a class for an expanded clone.

DNA: TGTGCCAGCAGCTTCGTTAGTCGGGACTTGTCCTACGAGCAGTACTTC; CDR3: CASSFVSRDLSYEQYF; D: .; J: TRBJ2-7; length: 16; V: TRBV11-2; size: many
DNA: TGTGCCAGCAGTAAGACAAGGGATATATCGAATGGCTACACCTTC; CDR3: CASSKTRDISNGYTF; D: .; J: TRBJ1-2; length: 15; V: TRBV6-1; size: many
DNA: TGTGCCAGCAGTCACTCACTTGGGACCACCAATGAGCAGTTCTTC; CDR3: CASSHSLGTTNEQFF; D: .; J: TRBJ2-1; length: 15; V: TRBV28; size: many
DNA: TGTGCCAGCAGTTACGGGAGTTTCTCTGGGGCCAACGTCCTGACTTTC; CDR3: CASSYGSFSGANVLTF; D: .; J: TRBJ2-6; length: 16; V: TRBV6-2/TRBV6-3; size: many
DNA: TGTGCCAGCAGCACCCTAGCCCCACAAGAGACCCAGTACTTC; CDR3: CASSTLAPQETQYF; D: .; J: TRBJ2-5; length: 14; V: TRBV7-2; size: many
DNA: TGTGCCAGCAGCCCAGGAGTGAAGGGAGGCGGTGAGCAGTACTTC; CDR3: CASSPGVKGGGEQYF; D: .; J: TRBJ2-7; length: 15; V: TRBV3-1; size: .
DNA: TGCAGTGCTAGAGAGGTGGAGACCCAGTACTTC; CDR3: CSAREVETQYF; D: .; J: TRBJ2-5; length: 11; V: TRBV20-1; size: many
DNA: TGTGCCATCAGGGGACGGAGTAATGAAAAACTGTTTTTT; CDR3: CAIRGRSNEKLFF; D: .; J: TRBJ1-4; length: 13; V: TRBV10-3; size: .
DNA: TGTGCCACCAGTGATTCCAGACTAGCGGGGATCTCCTACGAGCAGTACTTC; CDR3: CATSDSRLAGISYEQYF; D: TRBD2; J: TRBJ2-7; length: 17; V: TRBV24-1; size: .
DNA: TGTGCCAGCCACACGTTGGAGGGAGCCTACGAGCAGTACTTC; CDR3: CASHTLEGAYEQYF; D: .; J: TRBJ2-7; length: 14; V: TRBV27; size: many
DNA: TGTGCCAGCAGCCCCCCTCGGGGACGCGAGACCCAGTACTTC; CDR3: CASSPPRGRETQYF; D: .; J: TRBJ2-5; length: 14; V: TRBV3-1; size: many